The 24 T cell receptor beta chains given below trace back to one sample, sequenced in a study of cytomegalovirus exposure and HLA in healthy donors. Researchers ran the PCR with 60 Vbeta and 13 Jbeta primers. Data came from immunoSEQ multiplex PCR; TCRdb stores just in-frame clones and leaves some out. The sample holds 30,000 to 40,000 clones, 65% to 90% seen once. The sample was PBMCs. The receptors stem from a woman younger than 30 in good health and CMV-seronegative.

As DNA, the CDR3 is TGCAGCGTTGAACCTGACAGGGCAGGGGAGACCCAGTACTTC. Its protein product is CSVEPDRAGETQYF. This chain uses TRBV29-1 with TRBJ2-5, with TRBD1 identical over 7 bases. CDR1 is SQVTM and CDR2 is ANQGSEA in the germline V gene. This CDR3 spans 14 amino acids. With 2 bases clipped from V and 5 bases from J, the junction kept 8 bases outside the gene matches. Drawing the rest from reference TRBV29-1 and TRBJ2-5, the complete variable domain is SAVISQKPSRDICQRGTSLTIQCQVDSQVTMMFWYRQQPGQSLTLIATANQGSEATYESGFVIDKFPISRPNLTFSTLTVSNMSPEDSSIYLCSVEPDRAGETQYFGPGTRLLVL.

To note about this clone: One end of the junction varies from germline; a read error may be responsible. The chain recombines TRBV18 with TRBJ1-2; no firm D call. This CDR3 region has 13 residues. CDR1 is KGHSH and CDR2 is LQKENI in the germline V gene. CDR3 loop: CASPPPHADGYTF. The CDR3 nucleotides are TGTGCCAGCCCACCACCCCACGCAGATGGCTACACCTTC.

The chain carries TRBV29-1 and TRBJ1-1; D gene uncertain. Trimming shortened V by 4 bases and J by 6 bases, and 21 bases separated the two germline ends. Germline assignment: CDR1 SQVTM and CDR2 ANQGSEA. CDR3 length equals 15 residues. The CDR3: CSVGSIYGVEAEAFF. CDR3 sequence (DNA): TGCAGCGTTGGAAGTATTTACGGGGTGGAGGCTGAAGCTTTCTTT.

The rearrangement uses TRBV28 and TRBJ1-4; D may be TRBD1 (5 bases). V lost 8 bases, J lost 5 bases, and 15 bases lay in between. Germline-derived CDR1 and CDR2 are MDHEN and SYDVKM. This CDR3 has 14 residues. As DNA, the CDR3 is TGTGCCAGCGGGAGGTCCGGGGGAAATGAAAAACTGTTTTTT. As protein: CASGRSGGNEKLFF.

This rearrangement joins TRBV10-3 to TRBJ2-7; TRBD2 agrees at 7 bases. This CDR3 has 13 residues. Germline-derived CDR1 and CDR2 are ENHRY and SYGVKD. The V and J ends lost 10 bases and 2 bases, in that order; junction bases with no gene match: 8. The CDR3 sequence is CASREGTTYEQYF. For the CDR3, the DNA is TGTGCCAGCAGGGAGGGCACCACCTACGAGCAGTACTTC.

The chain has TRBV7-6 and TRBJ2-7, with 7 positions matching TRBD1. V lost 5 bases and J lost 2; bases outside the gene matches: 9. CDR3 length: 15 amino acids. Germline-derived CDR1 and CDR2 are SGHVS and FNYEAQ. Here the CDR3 reads CASSPRDSAAYEQYF. As DNA, the CDR3 is TGTGCCAGCAGCCCCCGGGACAGCGCTGCCTACGAGCAGTACTTC.

The chain has TRBV6-5 and TRBJ1-5; D unresolved. V gave up 4 bases and J gave up 7 bases, with 14 bases separating them. Germline V gene sequence: CDR1 MNHEY, CDR2 SVGAGI. This CDR3 contains 14 residues. CDR3 protein: CASSSAHEGQPQHF. The CDR3 DNA reads TGTGCCAGCAGTTCCGCCCATGAGGGACAGCCCCAGCATTTT.

The genes are TRBV5-6 and TRBJ1-4; 9 bases fit TRBD1. Trimming took 3 bases from V and 10 from J; bases not matched to a gene: 4. CDR1 is SGHDT, CDR2 YYEEEE, per germline. This CDR3 has 13 residues. CDR3 residues: CASSSGTGRKLFF. DNA of the CDR3: TGTGCCAGCAGCTCCGGGACAGGGCGAAAACTGTTTTTT.

The chain links TRBV5-6 to TRBJ2-7; D not resolved. The CDR3 has 16 amino acids. CDR1 and CDR2 from the germline V gene are SGHDT and YYEEEE. V shed 0 bases and J shed 0 bases, with 13 bases lying between them. Written as DNA, the CDR3 is TGTGCCAGCAGCTTGGGATTTTCAGCGAGCTCCTACGAGCAGTACTTC. The encoded protein is CASSLGFSASSYEQYF. Drawing the rest from reference TRBV5-6 and TRBJ2-7, the complete variable domain is DAGVTQSPTHLIKTRGQQVTLRCSPKSGHDTVSWYQQALGQGPQFIFQYYEEEERQRGNFPDRFSGHQFPNYSSELNVNALLLGDSALYLCASSLGFSASSYEQYFGPGTRLTVT.

V is TRBV5-4 and J is TRBJ2-7; 12 positions match TRBD2. The CDR3 has 15 amino acids. Trimming cost V 4 bases and J 4 bases; bases outside gene matches: 6. CDR1 is SGHNT, CDR2 YYREEE, per germline (reference sequence). Here the CDR3 reads CASSVASGRVYEQYF. In DNA, the CDR3 is TGTGCCAGCAGCGTCGCTAGCGGGAGGGTTTACGAGCAGTACTTC.

This rearrangement joins TRBV7-2 to TRBJ2-5; a possible D gene is TRBD2 (7 bases). Trimming removed 3 bases at V and 1 base at J, with 9 bases between. The length of the CDR3 is 14 residues. The germline V gene has CDR1 SGHTA and CDR2 FQGNSA. CDR3 DNA sequence: TGTGCCAGCAGCTTTGCGGGGGCCCAAGAGACCCAGTACTTC. It codes for CASSFAGAQETQYF.

The genes are TRBV30 and TRBJ2-7; TRBD2 is a possible D gene (6 bases). With 0 bases removed from V and 4 bases from J, the gap between germline ends came to 19 bases. This CDR3 is 16 amino acids long. Looked up from germline, CDR1 is GTSNPN and CDR2 is SVGIG (reference sequence). CDR3 nucleotides: TGTGCCTGGAGTGTACTTGGTAATAGCGGTTATTACGAGCAGTACTTC. The encoded protein is CAWSVLGNSGYYEQYF.

Regarding this clone: A read error may account for a junction end that differs from germline. The chain is built from TRBV6-5 and TRBJ1-2; 9 bases map to TRBD1. This CDR3 comprises 11 residues. Germline lookup yields CDR1 MNHEY and CDR2 SVGAGI. CDR3 residues: CASRSGQGLFF. The CDR3 DNA is TGTGCCAGCAGATCGGGACAGGGCCTATTCTTC.

This sequence joins TRBV29-1 and TRBJ2-3; D not certain. V was trimmed by 3 bases and J by 0 bases, leaving 7 bases between them. Looked up from germline, CDR1 is SQVTM and CDR2 is ANQGSEA. This CDR3 region has 13 residues. CDR3 nucleotide sequence: TGCAGCGTTGAGTCGGAGAGCACAGATACGCAGTATTTT. Its translation: CSVESESTDTQYF.

The chain links TRBV6-6 to TRBJ1-1; D is undetermined. Germline assignment: CDR1 MNHNY and CDR2 SVGAGI (reference sequence). The CDR3 totals 13 residues. V was cut by 6 bases and J by 1 base, with 9 bases left in between. The chain's CDR3 is CASRVGENTEAFF. CDR3 in DNA: TGTGCCAGCAGGGTCGGAGAGAACACTGAAGCTTTCTTT.

This CDR3 reads CASSYGTEETQYF. CDR3 in DNA: TGTGCCAGCAGTTACGGGACAGAAGAGACCCAGTACTTC. This rearrangement joins TRBV6-6 to TRBJ2-5; 7 positions match TRBD1. This CDR3 region has 13 residues. The trim removed 2 bases at V and 3 bases at J, leaving 0 bases unmatched. The V gene's germline CDR1 is MNHNY and CDR2 SVGAGI (reference sequence).

The chain combines TRBV4-3 with TRBJ2-7; the D gene is possibly TRBD1 (5 bases). CDR1 LGHNA and CDR2 YSLEER come from the germline V gene. Trimming shortened V by 5 bases and J by 6 bases, and 17 bases separated the two germline ends. CDR3 length: 14 residues. CDR3 sequence: CASSYSQGRTEQYF. CDR3 in DNA: TGCGCCAGCAGCTATTCTCAGGGCCGAACCGAGCAGTACTTC.

This clone was seen a single time. The chain has TRBV19 and TRBJ1-2, with TRBD1 identical over 9 bases. In germline, CDR1 is LNHDA, CDR2 SQIVND (reference sequence). The CDR3 has 14 amino acids. V shed 8 bases and J 3 bases; nucleotides not matched to a gene: 7. CDR3 protein: CASRATGGDYGYTF. CDR3 DNA sequence: TGTGCCAGTCGTGCGACAGGGGGAGACTATGGCTACACCTTC.

This rearrangement joins TRBV29-1 to TRBJ2-2, with D hard to call. The CDR3 sequence is 13 residues long. Per the germline V gene, CDR1 is SQVTM and CDR2 is ANQGSEA. The ends were cut back, 5 bases at V and 2 bases at J, with 9 bases in the middle. The CDR3 DNA follows: TGCAGCGTTCCCCGTCCCAACACCGGGGAGCTGTTTTTT. It is translated as CSVPRPNTGELFF.

This chain connects TRBV7-2 to TRBJ2-5; TRBD1 is a possible D gene (6 bases). The CDR3 extends over 15 amino acids. Trimming left V 2 bases short and J 5 bases short, with 15 bases between. Germline V gene data show CDR1 as SGHTA and CDR2 as FQGNSA. The CDR3 region is CASSLKGGRGETQYF. CDR3 coding DNA: TGTGCCAGCAGCTTAAAGGGCGGAAGGGGGGAGACCCAGTACTTC.

The chain joins TRBV10-3 to TRBJ1-5; D remains unclear. This CDR3 is built from 13 residues. Trimming stripped 3 bases from V and 3 bases from J, with 6 bases between. The V gene's germline CDR1 is ENHRY and CDR2 SYGVKD. The CDR3 region is CAISDQVNQPQHF. CDR3 DNA: TGTGCCATCAGTGATCAGGTCAATCAGCCCCAGCATTTT.

The chain has TRBV10-3 and TRBJ2-4, with TRBD2 matching over 10 bases. V shed 5 bases and J 1 base; nucleotides not matched to a gene: 2. CDR3 length: 15 amino acids. CDR1 and CDR2 from the germline V gene are ENHRY and SYGVKD. The DNA for the CDR3 is TGTGCCATCAGTCAAGCGGGAGGGGCCAAAAACATTCAGTACTTC. This gives the protein CAISQAGGAKNIQYF.

The chain combines TRBV25-1 with TRBJ2-7; 8 bases align to TRBD2. Trimming removed 1 base from V and 4 bases from J; junction bases left unmatched: 12. The germline V gene has CDR1 MGHDK and CDR2 SYGVNS. This CDR3 comprises 17 residues. The CDR3 DNA follows: TGTGCCAGCAGTGAATCGAACCCTCCGGGAGGGCTTTACGAGCAGTACTTC. This sequence encodes CASSESNPPGGLYEQYF.

The genes are TRBV30 and TRBJ1-1; D possibly corresponds to TRBD1 (6 bases). Germline assignment: CDR1 GTSNPN and CDR2 SVGIG (reference sequence). The CDR3 is made up of 12 amino acids. Deletions cut 7 bases from V and 4 bases from J, with 13 bases between. The CDR3 nucleotides are TGTGCCTATCGGGACACGGGCACTGAAGCTTTCTTT. Its translation: CAYRDTGTEAFF.